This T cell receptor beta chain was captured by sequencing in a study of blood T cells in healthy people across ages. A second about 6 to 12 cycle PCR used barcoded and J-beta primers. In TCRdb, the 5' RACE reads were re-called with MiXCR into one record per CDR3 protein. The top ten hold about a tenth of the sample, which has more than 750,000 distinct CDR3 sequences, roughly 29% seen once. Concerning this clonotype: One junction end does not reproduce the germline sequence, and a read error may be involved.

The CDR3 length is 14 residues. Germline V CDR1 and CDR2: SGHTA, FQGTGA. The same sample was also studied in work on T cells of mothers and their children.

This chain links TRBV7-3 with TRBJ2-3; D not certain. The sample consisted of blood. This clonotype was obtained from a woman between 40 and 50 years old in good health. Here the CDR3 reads CAGSLKGRTDTQYF. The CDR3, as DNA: TGTGCCGGCAGCTTAAAGGGCCGCACAGATACGCAGTATTTT.